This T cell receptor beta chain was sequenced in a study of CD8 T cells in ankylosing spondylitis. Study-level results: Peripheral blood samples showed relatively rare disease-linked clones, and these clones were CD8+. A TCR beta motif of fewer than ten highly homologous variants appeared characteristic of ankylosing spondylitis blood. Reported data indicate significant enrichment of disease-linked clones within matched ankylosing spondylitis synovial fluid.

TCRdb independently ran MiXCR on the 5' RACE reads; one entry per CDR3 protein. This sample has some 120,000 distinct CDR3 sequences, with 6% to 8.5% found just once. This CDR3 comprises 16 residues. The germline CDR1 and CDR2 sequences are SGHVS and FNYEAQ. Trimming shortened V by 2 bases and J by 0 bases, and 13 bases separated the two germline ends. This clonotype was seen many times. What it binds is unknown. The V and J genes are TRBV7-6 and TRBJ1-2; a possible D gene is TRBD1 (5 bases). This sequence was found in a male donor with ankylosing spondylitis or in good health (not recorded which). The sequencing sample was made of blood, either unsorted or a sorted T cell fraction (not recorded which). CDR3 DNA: TGTGCCAGCAGCTTACGGGGGGAAAGGCCTAACTATGGCTACACCTTC. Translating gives CASSLRGERPNYGYTF. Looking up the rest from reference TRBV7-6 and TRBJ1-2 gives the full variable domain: GAGVSQSPRYKVTKRGQDVALRCDPISGHVSLYWYRQALGQGPEFLTYFNYEAQQDKSGLPNDRFSAERPEGSISTLTIQRTEQRDSAMYRCASSLRGERPNYGYTFGSGTRLTVV.